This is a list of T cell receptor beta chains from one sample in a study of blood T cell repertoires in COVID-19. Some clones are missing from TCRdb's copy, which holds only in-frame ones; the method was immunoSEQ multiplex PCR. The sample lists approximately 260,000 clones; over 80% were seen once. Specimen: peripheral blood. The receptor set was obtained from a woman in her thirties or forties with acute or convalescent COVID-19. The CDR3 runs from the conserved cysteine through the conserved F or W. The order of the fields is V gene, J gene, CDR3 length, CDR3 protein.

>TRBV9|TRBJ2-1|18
CASSYRPGTSGGFNEQFF
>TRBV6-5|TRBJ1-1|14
CASSYMQKNTEAFF
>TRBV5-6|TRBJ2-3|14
CASSLGGFTDTQYF
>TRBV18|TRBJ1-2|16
CASSLKSRTAHNGYTF
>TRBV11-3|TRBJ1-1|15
CASSPGRGVNTEAFF
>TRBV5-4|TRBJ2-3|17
CASSLGRGGLRTDTQYF
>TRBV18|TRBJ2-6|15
CASSPPRSGANVLTF
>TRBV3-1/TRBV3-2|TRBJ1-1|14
CASSLRQKPTEAFF
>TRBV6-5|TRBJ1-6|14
CASRAGQGNSPLHF
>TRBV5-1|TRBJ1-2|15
CASSLATGANYGYTF
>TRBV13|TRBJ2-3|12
CASGGASDTQYF
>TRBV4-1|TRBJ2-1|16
CASSQQPTGDYNEQFF
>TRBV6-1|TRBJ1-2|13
CASSDDSYYGYTF
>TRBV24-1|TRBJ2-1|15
CATSDLKRNYNEQFF
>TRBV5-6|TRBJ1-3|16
CASSSGGGWRGNTIYF
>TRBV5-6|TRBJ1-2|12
CASSSTGSGYTF
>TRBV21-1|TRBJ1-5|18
CASSKGENRGRSNQPQHF
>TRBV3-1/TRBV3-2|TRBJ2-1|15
CASSQDRSRGHEQFF
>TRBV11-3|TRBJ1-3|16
CASSNRDRGPGNTIYF
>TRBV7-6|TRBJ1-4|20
CASSLRPGGPGRTVNEKLFF
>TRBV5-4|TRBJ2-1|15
CASSPRYNSYNEQFF
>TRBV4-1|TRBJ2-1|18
CASSPLTGTGESYNEQFF
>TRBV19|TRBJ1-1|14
CASSIQGAYTEAFF
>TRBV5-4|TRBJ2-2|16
CASSPPQGAVTGELFF
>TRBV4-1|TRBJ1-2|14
CASSQVGKGGGYTF
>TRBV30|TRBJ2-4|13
CAWTEQGVNIQYF
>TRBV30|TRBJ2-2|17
CAWSKARGLWYTGELFF
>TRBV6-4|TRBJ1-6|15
CASSPRGSYNSPLHF
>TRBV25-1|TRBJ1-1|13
CASSEGEDRAAFF
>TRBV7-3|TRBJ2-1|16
CASSPQTSGHYNEQFF
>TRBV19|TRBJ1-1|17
CASSHEEYRQGAGEAFF
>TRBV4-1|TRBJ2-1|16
CASSQVAGGMKNEQFF
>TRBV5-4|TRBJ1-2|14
CASSPLGTGDGYTF
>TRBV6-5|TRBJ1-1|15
CASNRPRSRATEAFF
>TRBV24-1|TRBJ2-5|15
CATQGRDRGRETQYF
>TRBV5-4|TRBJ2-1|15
CASSSPGSGYNEQFF
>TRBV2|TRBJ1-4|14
CASSVREWSEKLFF
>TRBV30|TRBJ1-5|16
CAWSDPDRGWNQPQHF
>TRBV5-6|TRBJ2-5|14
CASIRITSQETQYF
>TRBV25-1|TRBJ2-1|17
CASSERELNGNYNEQFF
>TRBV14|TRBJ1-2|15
CASSQIGGRDYGYTF
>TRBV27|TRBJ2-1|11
CASRSGSEQFF
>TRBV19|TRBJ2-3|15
CASSYRGVSRDTQYF
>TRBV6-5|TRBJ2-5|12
CASSLSRETQYF
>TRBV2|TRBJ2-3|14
CASSDGSGTDTQYF
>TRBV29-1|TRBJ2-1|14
CSGRWDRGYNEQFF
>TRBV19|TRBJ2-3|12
CASRGVTDTQYF
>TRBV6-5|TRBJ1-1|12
CASSYLGGRAFF
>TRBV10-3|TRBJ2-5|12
CAISGRGETQYF
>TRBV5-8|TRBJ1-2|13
CASTDLANYGYTF
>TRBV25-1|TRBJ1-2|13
CASSRGQDAGYTF
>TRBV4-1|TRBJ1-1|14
CASSQGPGDTEAFF
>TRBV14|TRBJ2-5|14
CASSQWTSEETQYF
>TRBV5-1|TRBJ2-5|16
CASSLGLAGVGETQYF
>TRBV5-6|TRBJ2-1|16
CASSLLSSGGHNEQFF